This T cell receptor (beta chain) derives from a study of T-cell memory formation after mild COVID-19. TCRdb re-analysed the 5' RACE reads in MiXCR, keeping a single row per CDR3 protein. The sample comprises fewer than 50,000 distinct CDR3 sequences, 12% of which are singletons, and about 24% rests with the top ten. This clonotype has only a few counts. V lost 4 bases, J lost 2 bases, and 16 bases lay in between. Germline V lookup: CDR1 SGHRS, CDR2 YFSETQ. This CDR3 contains 15 residues. The chain carries TRBV5-1 and TRBJ2-7; D possibly uses TRBD1 or TRBD2 (5 bases each). The sequence was obtained from a man aged 18 to 30 who had mild COVID-19 (a few samples of this study predate the infection). Cell type and time point are not known. Specimen: PBMCs or a T cell subset sorted from them (not recorded which). The CDR3, as DNA: TGCGCCAGCAGCGGATGGGACGGAGGAACCTACGAGCAGTACTTC. Translated: CASSGWDGGTYEQYF.